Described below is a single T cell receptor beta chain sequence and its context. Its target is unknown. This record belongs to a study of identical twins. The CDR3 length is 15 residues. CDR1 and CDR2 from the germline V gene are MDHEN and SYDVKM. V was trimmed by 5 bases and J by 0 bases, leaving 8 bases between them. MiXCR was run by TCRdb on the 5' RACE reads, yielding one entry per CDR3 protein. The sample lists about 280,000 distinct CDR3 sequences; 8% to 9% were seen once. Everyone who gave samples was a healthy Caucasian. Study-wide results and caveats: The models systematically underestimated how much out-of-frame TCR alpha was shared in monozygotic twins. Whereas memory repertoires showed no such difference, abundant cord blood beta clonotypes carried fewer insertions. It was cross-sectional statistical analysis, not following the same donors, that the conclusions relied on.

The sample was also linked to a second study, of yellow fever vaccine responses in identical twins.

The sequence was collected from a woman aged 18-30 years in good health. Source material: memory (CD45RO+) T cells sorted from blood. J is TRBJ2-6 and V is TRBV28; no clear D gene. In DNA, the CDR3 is TGTGCCAGCAGTCTTCAGACCTCTGGGGCCAACGTCCTGACTTTC. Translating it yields CASSLQTSGANVLTF.